This section outlines one T cell receptor beta chain sequence together with its context. The antigen is undetermined. These data are taken from a study of tumor and adjacent non-tumor tissue in lung cancer. Study summary: The patients, approximately nine men and about five women, were roughly 30 to 80 with stage I to III disease.

RNA was extracted from bulk tissue without any cell sorting. Newly diagnosed lung cancer patients had thoracic surgery in China, August–November 2014, without prior chemotherapy. The library came from three nested PCR rounds adapted from ARM-PCR protocols. TCRdb re-derived calls from the multiplex PCR reads in MiXCR, one entry per CDR3 protein. The repertoire consists of 70,000 to 90,000 distinct CDR3 sequences, with 80% to 85% occurring once and the leading ten covering 13%. Study-level results: Patients with more diverse tumor TCRs had worse survival.

From germline, CDR1 is SNHLY and CDR2 FYNNEI. The V gene lost 7 bases and the J gene lost 11 bases, with 14 bases spanning the gap. The CDR3 is 11 residues long. The V and J genes are TRBV2 and TRBJ1-1; D ambiguous. The sequencing sample was made of lung tumor tissue. The origin of this receptor is a woman aged 50 to 65 with non-small cell lung cancer. CDR3 loop: CASTPGSTAFF. The CDR3 DNA reads as TGTGCCAGCACCCCGGGAAGCACCGCTTTCTTT. The full variable domain, rest sourced from reference TRBV2 and TRBJ1-1, is EPEVTQTPSHQVTQMGQEVILRCVPISNHLYFYWYRQILGQKVEFLVSFYNNEISEKSEIFDDQFSVERPDGSNFTLKIRSTKLEDSAMYFCASTPGSTAFFGQGTRLTVV.